One sample yielded the 15 T cell receptor beta chains listed below, sequenced in a study of OX40 agonist ivuxolimab in advanced cancers. The assay was immunoSEQ multiplex PCR, and TCRdb's table has in-frame clones only and misses some. The profile covers tens of thousands of clones, with roughly four fifths appearing a single time and less than 7.5% taken by the ten largest. Material: CD4+ or CD8+ T cells sorted from blood, obtained in a trial of the OX40 agonist ivuxolimab. These receptors all stem from an adult with an advanced solid tumor such as melanoma, head and neck, liver or kidney cancer.

The rearrangement joins TRBV6-5 to TRBJ2-5; TRBD2 matches at 8 bases. CDR3 length equals 14 residues. Germline V gene lookup returns CDR1 MNHEY and CDR2 SVGAGI. The trim removed 2 bases at V and 4 bases at J, leaving 3 bases unmatched. The CDR3 loop is CASSYDGRGETQYF. CDR3 DNA sequence: TGTGCCAGCAGTTACGACGGGAGGGGAGAGACCCAGTACTTC.

This clone was seen a single time. The V call is TRBV5-1, the J call TRBJ1-2, with TRBD1 as a possible D gene (6 bases). V gave up 0 bases and J gave up 5 bases, with 8 bases separating them. The germline gives CDR1 SGHRS, CDR2 YFSETQ. The CDR3 is made up of 13 amino acids. The CDR3, as DNA: TGCGCCAGCAGCTTGGCCCAGGGGTATGGCTACACCTTC. Translating it yields CASSLAQGYGYTF.

This chain uses TRBV30 with TRBJ2-7; D is ambiguous. V lost 5 bases and J 0 bases, leaving 14 bases between the germline ends. CDR1 is GTSNPN and CDR2 is SVGIG in the germline V gene (reference sequence). This CDR3 contains 14 residues. Written as DNA, the CDR3 is TGTGCCTGGGGGAAAGACGGTACCTCCTACGAGCAGTACTTC. The encoded protein is CAWGKDGTSYEQYF.

The gene calls are TRBV10-3 and TRBJ1-2; 7 bases are a match to TRBD1. The V gene's germline CDR1 is ENHRY and CDR2 SYGVKD. CDR3 length: 12 residues. Trimming cost V 6 bases and J 7 bases; bases outside gene matches: 5. CDR3 in amino acids: CAIRDRESGYTF. As DNA, the CDR3 is TGTGCCATCAGAGACAGGGAGAGTGGCTACACCTTC.

This rearrangement joins TRBV2 to TRBJ1-5; weak D call: TRBD1 (6 bases). V lost 4 bases and J 0 bases, leaving 13 bases between the germline ends. This CDR3 contains 16 residues. The germline CDR1 and CDR2 sequences are SNHLY and FYNNEI. This CDR3 reads CASSATGYYSNQPQHF. For the CDR3, the DNA is TGTGCCAGCAGTGCCACAGGGTACTATAGCAATCAGCCCCAGCATTTT.

This clone was seen a few times. The chain recombines TRBV18 with TRBJ2-7, with 7 positions matching TRBD1. The CDR3 totals 15 residues. With V trimmed by 2 bases and J by 2 bases, 6 bases remained unmatched. Germline CDR1 reads KGHSH; CDR2 reads LQKENI. The CDR3: CASSPSWDRPYEQYV. CDR3 bases: TGTGCCAGCTCACCATCCTGGGACAGACCCTACGAGCAGTACGTC.

The V gene is TRBV6-1, the J gene TRBJ2-7, with no clear D. The germline V gene has CDR1 MNHNS and CDR2 SASEGT. The CDR3 is made up of 19 amino acids. The V gene lost 3 bases and the J gene lost 4 bases, with 28 bases spanning the gap. In nucleotides, the CDR3 is TGTGCCAGCAGTGATATCCCACCTCCACCCTCCTACGCTTCATACGAGCAGTACTTC. The encoded protein is CASSDIPPPPSYASYEQYF.

The chain uses TRBV30 and TRBJ2-3; no clear D gene. The CDR3 runs to 15 residues. CDR1 and CDR2 from the germline V gene are GTSNPN and SVGIG (reference sequence). V dropped 5 bases and J dropped 0 bases, with 15 bases sitting between them. CDR3: CAWVSAGSSTDTQYF. The CDR3 coding sequence is TGTGCCTGGGTGTCGGCCGGTTCTAGCACAGATACGCAGTATTTT.

The chain uses TRBV7-9 and TRBJ2-6; no definite D call. CDR3 size: 12 residues. The V and J ends lost 4 bases and 2 bases respectively, with 0 bases between them. Germline-derived CDR1 and CDR2 are SEHNR and FQNEAQ (reference sequence). CDR3 residues: CASSSGANVLTF. CDR3 DNA: TGTGCCAGCAGCTCTGGGGCCAACGTCCTGACTTTC.

V and J are TRBV11-2 and TRBJ2-7; 13 bases match TRBD2. The CDR3 is made up of 17 amino acids. V was clipped by 5 bases and J by 7 bases; unmatched bases: 14. Looked up from germline, CDR1 is SGHAT and CDR2 is FQNNGV. This chain's CDR3 is CASSPGLAGPDPLEQYV. Written as DNA, the CDR3 is TGTGCCAGCAGCCCGGGACTAGCGGGGCCGGACCCCTTGGAGCAGTACGTC.

The chain combines TRBV28 with TRBJ1-1; D ambiguous. The length of the CDR3 is 14 residues. Germline V gene data show CDR1 as MDHEN and CDR2 as SYDVKM. Trimming removed 2 bases from V and 1 base from J, with 8 bases in between. CDR3 region: CASSLPRRNTEAFF. The DNA of the CDR3 is TGTGCCAGCAGTTTACCCCGCCGGAACACTGAAGCTTTCTTT.

The chain joins TRBV18 to TRBJ2-1; 8 bases are a match to TRBD1. This CDR3 contains 13 residues. Unmatched junction bases numbered 4, after V lost 6 bases and J lost 6 bases. The germline V gene encodes CDR1 KGHSH and CDR2 LQKENI. As DNA, the CDR3 is TGTGCCAGCTCGACAGGGGTTGGCAATGAGCAGTTCTTC. Its translation: CASSTGVGNEQFF. Combining the CDR3 with reference TRBV18 and TRBJ2-1 gives the whole variable domain NAGVMQNPRHLVRRRGQEARLRCSPMKGHSHVYWYRQLPEEGLKFMVYLQKENIIDESGMPKERFSAEFPKEGPSILRIQQVVRGDSAAYFCASSTGVGNEQFFGPGTRLTVL.

The count of this clone is one. Other DNA sequences within the sample encode an identical CDR3. This chain uses TRBV7-2 with TRBJ1-1; D is possibly TRBD1 (5 bases). This CDR3 has 14 residues. CDR1 and CDR2 (germline): SGHTA, FQGNSA. Trimming left V 1 base short and J 2 bases short, with 8 bases between. The CDR3: CASSLGQGNTEAFF. The DNA of the CDR3 is TGTGCCAGCAGCTTAGGCCAGGGAAACACTGAAGCTTTCTTT.

This clone was counted a few times. The chain recombines TRBV28 with TRBJ2-3; tentatively, D is TRBD1 (6 bases). Between the trimmed V and J ends, which lost 5 bases and 11 bases, there was a span of 11 bases. The CDR3 is 11 residues long. The germline CDR1 and CDR2 sequences are MDHEN and SYDVKM. The DNA for the CDR3 is TGTGCCAGCAGTCTAGGGGGTGTGCAGTATTTT. Encoded protein: CASSLGGVQYF.

The chain combines TRBV6-1 with TRBJ1-5, with 7 bases identical to TRBD1. The J segment lost 4 bases and the V segment lost 6 bases, leaving 3 bases of the junction unmatched. The CDR3 spans 13 residues. CDR1 and CDR2 (germline): MNHNS, SASEGT. CDR3: CASRNRGNQPQHF. The CDR3 DNA reads TGTGCCAGCAGGAACAGGGGTAATCAGCCCCAGCATTTT.